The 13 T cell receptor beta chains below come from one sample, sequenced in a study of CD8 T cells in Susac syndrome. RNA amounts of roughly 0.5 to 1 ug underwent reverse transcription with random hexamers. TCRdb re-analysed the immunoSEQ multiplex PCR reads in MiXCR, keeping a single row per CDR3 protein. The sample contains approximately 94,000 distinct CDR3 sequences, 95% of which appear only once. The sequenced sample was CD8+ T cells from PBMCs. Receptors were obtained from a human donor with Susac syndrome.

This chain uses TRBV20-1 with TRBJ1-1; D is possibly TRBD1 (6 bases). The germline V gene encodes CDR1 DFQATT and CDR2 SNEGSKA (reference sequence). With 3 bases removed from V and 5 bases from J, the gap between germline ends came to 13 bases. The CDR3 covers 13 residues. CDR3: CSASTGIWTEAFF. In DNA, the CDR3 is TGCAGTGCTAGTACAGGGATTTGGACTGAAGCTTTCTTT.

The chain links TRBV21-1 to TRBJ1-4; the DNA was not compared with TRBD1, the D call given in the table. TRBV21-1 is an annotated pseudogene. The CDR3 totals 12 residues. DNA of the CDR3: TGTGCCAGCAGCCTATTCCACAGGCCGCTGTTTTTT. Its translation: CASSLFHRPLFF.

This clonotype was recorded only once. Here the CDR3 DNA reads TGTGCCAGCAGCGTAGGGACTAGCGAAGAGACCCAGTACTTC. It specifies CASSVGTSEETQYF. This rearrangement joins TRBV9 to TRBJ2-5, with 9 positions matching TRBD2. Losses at the gene ends were 0 bases for V and 3 bases for J; bases not matched to a gene: 0. CDR1 SGDLS and CDR2 YYNGEE come from the germline V gene. CDR3 length: 14 residues.

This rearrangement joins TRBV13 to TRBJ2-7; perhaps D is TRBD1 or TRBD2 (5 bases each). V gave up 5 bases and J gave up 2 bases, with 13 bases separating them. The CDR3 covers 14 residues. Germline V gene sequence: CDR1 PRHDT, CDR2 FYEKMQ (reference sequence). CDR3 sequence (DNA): TGTGCCAGCAGCACCCTTGGGACCCCCTACGAGCAGTACTTC. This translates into CASSTLGTPYEQYF.

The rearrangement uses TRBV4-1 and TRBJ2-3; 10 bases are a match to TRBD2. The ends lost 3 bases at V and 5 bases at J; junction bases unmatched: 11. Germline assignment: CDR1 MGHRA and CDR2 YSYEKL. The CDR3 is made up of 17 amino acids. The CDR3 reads CASSQEKAGGGGDTQYF. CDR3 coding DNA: TGCGCCAGCAGCCAGGAAAAAGCGGGAGGGGGAGGAGATACGCAGTATTTT.

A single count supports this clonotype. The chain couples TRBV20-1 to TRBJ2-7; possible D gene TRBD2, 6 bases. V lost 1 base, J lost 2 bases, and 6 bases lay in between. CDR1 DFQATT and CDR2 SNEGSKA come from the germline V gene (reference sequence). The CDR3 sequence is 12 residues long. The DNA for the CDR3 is TGCAGTGCTAGAGGCGGGACCTACGAGCAGTACTTC. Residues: CSARGGTYEQYF.

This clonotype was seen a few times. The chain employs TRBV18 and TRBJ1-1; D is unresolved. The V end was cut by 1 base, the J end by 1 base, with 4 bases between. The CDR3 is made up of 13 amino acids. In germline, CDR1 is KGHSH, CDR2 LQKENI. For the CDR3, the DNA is TGTGCCAGCTCACCACAGGGGAACACTGAAGCTTTCTTT. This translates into CASSPQGNTEAFF.

CDR3 coding DNA: TGTGCCACCAGTGATGCAGGGGCAAAGTATGGCTACACCTTC. This gives the protein CATSDAGAKYGYTF. The chain combines TRBV24-1 with TRBJ1-2, with D possibly TRBD1 on 6 matching bases. Germline values: CDR1 KGHDR, CDR2 SFDVKD. The CDR3 extends over 14 amino acids. Trimming shortened V by 3 bases and J by 5 bases, and 12 bases separated the two germline ends.

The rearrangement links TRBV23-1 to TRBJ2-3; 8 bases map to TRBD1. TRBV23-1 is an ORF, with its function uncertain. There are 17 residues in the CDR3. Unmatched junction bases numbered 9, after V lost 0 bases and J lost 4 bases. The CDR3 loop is CASSQSQGASSPDTQYF. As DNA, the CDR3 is TGCGCCAGCAGTCAATCCCAGGGGGCCTCGTCCCCAGATACGCAGTATTTT.

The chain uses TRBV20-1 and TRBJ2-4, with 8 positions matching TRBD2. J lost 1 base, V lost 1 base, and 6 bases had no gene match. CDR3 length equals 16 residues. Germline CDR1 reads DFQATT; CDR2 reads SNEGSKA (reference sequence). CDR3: CSARGGSGIAKNIQYF. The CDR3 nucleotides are TGCAGTGCTAGAGGAGGTAGCGGGATTGCCAAAAACATTCAGTACTTC.

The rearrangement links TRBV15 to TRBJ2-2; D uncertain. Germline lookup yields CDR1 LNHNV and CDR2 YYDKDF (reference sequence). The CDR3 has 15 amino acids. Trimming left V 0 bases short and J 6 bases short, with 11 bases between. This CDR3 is CATSRDLGSPGELFF. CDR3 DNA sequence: TGTGCCACCAGCAGAGATTTGGGATCCCCCGGGGAGCTGTTTTTT.

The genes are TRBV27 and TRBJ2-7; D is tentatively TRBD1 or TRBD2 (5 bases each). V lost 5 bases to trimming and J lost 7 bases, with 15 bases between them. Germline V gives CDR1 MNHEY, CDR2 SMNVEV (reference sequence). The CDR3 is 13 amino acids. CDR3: CASSLGTLGEQYF. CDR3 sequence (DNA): TGTGCCAGCAGTCTGGGGACCTTGGGGGAGCAGTACTTC.

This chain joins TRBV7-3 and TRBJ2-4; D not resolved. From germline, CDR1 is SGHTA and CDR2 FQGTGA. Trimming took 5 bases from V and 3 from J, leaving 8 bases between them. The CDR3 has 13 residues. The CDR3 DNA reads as TGTGCCAGCAGCCCCCAAGACAAAAACATTCAGTACTTC. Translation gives CASSPQDKNIQYF.